This T cell receptor (beta chain) emerged from a study of blood T cell repertoires in COVID-19. Study details: Italy, Spain and the United States were the sources of the convalescent and acute COVID-19 samples.

Clones were sequenced by immunoSEQ multiplex PCR, and TCRdb holds only the in-frame ones, with some missing. This sample has around 50,000 clones, with roughly 78% found just once. This clone was observed once. The V segment lost 2 bases and the J segment 0 bases; nucleotides outside the gene matches: 16. The CDR3 has 21 residues. Germline V gives CDR1 MDHEN, CDR2 SYDVKM. The TCR sequence derives from a woman aged 80 or over with acute or convalescent COVID-19. Sequenced material: peripheral blood. The chain recombines TRBV28 with TRBJ1-6; 7 bases match TRBD1. The CDR3 region has the DNA TGTGCCAGCAGTTTACCCCTCGGGGGGGAGGGGGCAAGCTCCTATAATTCACCCCTCCACTTT. The encoded protein is CASSLPLGGEGASSYNSPLHF.